Listed below are T cell receptor beta chains from one sample, sequenced in a study of cytomegalovirus exposure and HLA in healthy donors. Produced via immunoSEQ multiplex PCR; TCRdb's table is partial and in-frame only. The table shows about 270,000 clones, with roughly 70% occurring only once. Material: PBMCs. The receptors come from a female donor in good health and CMV-seronegative. CDR3s include the opening cysteine and the closing phenylalanine or tryptophan. The order of the fields is clone size, V gene, D gene, J gene, CDR3 DNA, CDR3 protein. The D gene is left open where the match is weak. The listing skips clone size in some rows; elsewhere it reads once, few, many or a size class.

-,TRBV27,-,TRBJ2-7,TGTGCCAGCAGTTTAGGGATTACGGGGTACGAGCAGTACTTC,CASSLGITGYEQYF
-,TRBV2,-,TRBJ1-2,TGTGCCAGCAGTGAAGGGGGGGGTGGGACCTTCTATGGCTACACCTTC,CASSEGGGGTFYGYTF
-,TRBV7-9,-,TRBJ2-2,TGTGCCAGCAGCACTGGAACAGGGTCGATTACCGGGGAGCTGTTTTTT,CASSTGTGSITGELFF
-,TRBV19,TRBD1,TRBJ1-2,TGTGCCAGCGGGACAGGGAATGGCTACACCTTC,CASGTGNGYTF
-,TRBV30,-,TRBJ2-5,TGTGCCTGGAGTCCCCGGGAGACCCAGTACTTC,CAWSPRETQYF
-,TRBV4-1,-,TRBJ2-5,TGCGCCAGCAGCCAAGCAAGGGGAGAGACCCAGTACTTC,CASSQARGETQYF
-,TRBV15,TRBD2,TRBJ2-7,TGTGCCACCAGCAGAGATACTAGCGGGGCCGGGGGCCACGAGCAGTACTTC,CATSRDTSGAGGHEQYF
-,TRBV2,-,TRBJ2-6,TGTGCCAGCGACTGGCCCTCTGGGGCCAACGTCCTGACTTTC,CASDWPSGANVLTF
-,TRBV18,-,TRBJ1-3,TGTGCCAGCTCACCAAGGGGCTCTGGAAACACCATATATTTT,CASSPRGSGNTIYF
-,TRBV2,-,TRBJ2-1,TGTGCCAGCCGACTAGAATCCTACAATGAGCAGTTCTTC,CASRLESYNEQFF
-,TRBV5-1,-,TRBJ1-3,TGCGCCAGCAGCTTGGCCGGGTCGGCGGGGGGAAACACCATATATTTT,CASSLAGSAGGNTIYF
once,TRBV5-1,TRBD1,TRBJ1-1,TGCGCCAGCAGCTTTTTCCAGGGGGACACTGAAGCTTTCTTT,CASSFFQGDTEAFF
-,TRBV5-4,-,TRBJ2-1,TGTGCCAGCAGCTTGGGGGGACTTCACAATGAGCAGTTCTTC,CASSLGGLHNEQFF
few,TRBV2,TRBD1,TRBJ1-2,TGTGCCAGCAGTCTAACAGGGGGTACTAACTATGGCTACACCTTC,CASSLTGGTNYGYTF
-,TRBV7-9,-,TRBJ1-2,TGTGCCAGCAGCTTAGAAACGGGGTATGGCTACACCTTC,CASSLETGYGYTF
-,TRBV15,-,TRBJ2-7,TGTGCCACCAGCAGAGATCGGAGCTCCTACGAGCAGTACTTC,CATSRDRSSYEQYF
few,TRBV30,-,TRBJ1-5,TGTGCCTGGAATGAGGGAGATAGCAATCAGCCCCAGCATTTT,CAWNEGDSNQPQHF
-,TRBV18,-,TRBJ1-5,TGTGCCAGCCTAGACAGGAATCAGCCCCAGCATTTT,CASLDRNQPQHF
-,TRBV6-5,-,TRBJ2-1,TGTGCCAGCAGTACAGGGAAGGACAATGAGCAGTTCTTC,CASSTGKDNEQFF
-,TRBV5-1,TRBD1,TRBJ2-6,TGCGCCAGCAGCCCCGGACAGGGGGCCCTCTCTGGGGCCAACGTCCTGACTTTC,CASSPGQGALSGANVLTF
-,TRBV10-3,-,TRBJ2-1,TGTGCCATCAGTGAGTATGGAGGGGTCAATGAGCAGTTCTTC,CAISEYGGVNEQFF
-,TRBV6-1,-,TRBJ2-7,TGTGCCAGCAGTCAGGGCCTTCTCGAGCAGTACTTC,CASSQGLLEQYF
few,TRBV4-2,-,TRBJ1-6,TGTGCCAGCAGCCAAGTCCCCGAGCCTTTACCCCTCCACTTT,CASSQVPEPLPLHF
few,TRBV4-2,TRBD1,TRBJ2-7,TGTGCCAGCAGCCAAGATGTATTAGGGACAGGGGGAGAGCAGTACTTC,CASSQDVLGTGGEQYF
few,TRBV15,TRBD1,TRBJ2-7,TGTGCCACCAGCACTCGGACAGGGGGATCCTACGAGCAGTACTTC,CATSTRTGGSYEQYF
-,TRBV6-9,TRBD2,TRBJ2-1,TGTGCCAGCAGTTGGGGGTCTAGCGGATACAATGAGCAGTTCTTC,CASSWGSSGYNEQFF
few,TRBV15,-,TRBJ1-2,TGTGCCACCAGCAGAGGTGGGGGCGGTGCCGATGGCTACACCTTC,CATSRGGGGADGYTF
-,TRBV23-1,TRBD2,TRBJ2-3,TGCGCCTTCCGGACTAGCGGGAGTGTAGATACGCAGTATTTT,CAFRTSGSVDTQYF
-,TRBV11-2,TRBD2,TRBJ2-3,TGTGCCAGCAGCTCTAGCGGGAGAGTTGATACGCAGTATTTT,CASSSSGRVDTQYF
-,TRBV5-4,TRBD1,TRBJ2-2,TGTGCCAGCAGCGTCGACAGGGGCGACACCGGGGAGCTGTTTTTT,CASSVDRGDTGELFF
-,TRBV5-1,-,TRBJ1-3,TGCGCCAGCAGCTTGGCGGGTAGCTCTGGAAACACCATATATTTT,CASSLAGSSGNTIYF
-,TRBV5-1,TRBD1,TRBJ1-1,TGCGCCAGCAGCCTTCCATTTGGGCAGGGGGCCACTGAAGCTTTCTTT,CASSLPFGQGATEAFF
once,TRBV6-1,-,TRBJ1-5,TGTGCCAGCAGTGAATTGAGGGGGGGTCAGCCCCAGCATTTT,CASSELRGGQPQHF
-,TRBV5-4,TRBD1,TRBJ1-2,TGTGCCAGCAGCTTGGAGGGACAGCTAGCGGGCTACACCTTC,CASSLEGQLAGYTF
-,TRBV7-4,TRBD1,TRBJ2-3,TGTGCCAGCAGTTCTCGACAGGGAGAAGATACGCAGTATTTT,CASSSRQGEDTQYF
-,TRBV5-6,TRBD1,TRBJ2-7,TGTGCCAGCAGACCGGGACAGAGCTCCTACGAGCAGTACTTC,CASRPGQSSYEQYF
-,TRBV19,TRBD2,TRBJ2-7,TGTGCCAGTAGTCCTAGCGGGACGGGGTACGAGCAGTACTTC,CASSPSGTGYEQYF
few,TRBV10-2,-,TRBJ2-7,TGCGCCAGCAGTGAGTCTTACATTGCCTACGAGCAGTACTTC,CASSESYIAYEQYF
-,TRBV5-4,TRBD1,TRBJ2-5,TGTGCCAGCAGCTTGGTGTCAGGGGGTGGGGAGACCCAGTACTTC,CASSLVSGGGETQYF
few,TRBV2,TRBD1,TRBJ1-4,TGTGCCAGCAGTCGGGACAGGGTAGGGAAACTGTTTTTT,CASSRDRVGKLFF
-,TRBV9,-,TRBJ1-2,TGTGCCAGCAGCGTAGGAGCGAGACAGAGAGCTTCTAACTATGGCTACACCTTC,CASSVGARQRASNYGYTF
-,TRBV7-6,TRBD2,TRBJ2-7,TGTGCCAGCAGCTTAGACCCTCCTGATGTGCTAGCGGGAGGGCCCTCCTACGAGCAGTACTTC,CASSLDPPDVLAGGPSYEQYF
-,TRBV10-1,TRBD2,TRBJ2-7,TGCGCCAGCAGTGACAGAGTAGCGGGAGTTCACGAGCAGTACTTC,CASSDRVAGVHEQYF
-,TRBV19,-,TRBJ2-3,TGTGCCAGTAGTATCCGGGGGGCAGTCTCGCTTGATACGCAGTATTTT,CASSIRGAVSLDTQYF
-,TRBV19,-,TRBJ2-5,TGTGCCAGTAGTATAGATCGGGGACCGGGGGTTATAGAGACCCAGTACTTC,CASSIDRGPGVIETQYF
-,TRBV18,-,TRBJ1-1,TGTGCCAGCTCACCCCTCGGGGACACTGAAGCTTTCTTT,CASSPLGDTEAFF
-,TRBV11-2,-,TRBJ2-5,TGTGCCAGCAGCCGTAGGGCTATCGGACTCCAAGAGACCCAGTACTTC,CASSRRAIGLQETQYF
few,TRBV9,TRBD1,TRBJ1-4,TGTGCCAGCAGCTCCCAAGGGACAGCAAATGAAAAACTGTTTTTT,CASSSQGTANEKLFF
-,TRBV11-3,-,TRBJ1-1,TGTGCCAGCAGCTTAGGGTTCGGCAGGCCCAATACTGAAGCTTTCTTT,CASSLGFGRPNTEAFF
-,TRBV18,-,TRBJ2-5,TGTGCCAGCTCACCCAGAAAAGAGACCCAGTACTTC,CASSPRKETQYF
few,TRBV5-6,-,TRBJ2-5,TGTGCCAGCAGCTTTAACACCGCAGGGACCCAGTACTTC,CASSFNTAGTQYF
once,TRBV6-1,-,TRBJ2-7,TGTGCCAGCAGTGAAGCGGTACAGTCCCACGAGCAGTACTTC,CASSEAVQSHEQYF
once,TRBV12-2,-,TRBJ2-1,TGTGCAAGTCGCTTAGTTGGTGGGAGGCCTTACAATGAGCAGTTCTTC,CASRLVGGRPYNEQFF
-,TRBV10-1,TRBD2,TRBJ2-1,TGCGCCAGCAGTGAATCTAGCGGGATAGGCAATGAGCAGTTCTTC,CASSESSGIGNEQFF
-,TRBV5-1,-,TRBJ1-2,TGCGCCAGCAGCCCGGGGGGGACCTCTCACTTCCATGGCTACACCTTC,CASSPGGTSHFHGYTF
-,TRBV7-9,TRBD2,TRBJ2-3,TGTGCCAGCAGACACCCGGGACTAGCGGGAGGGACGGATACGCAGTATTTT,CASRHPGLAGGTDTQYF
-,TRBV5-1,-,TRBJ2-1,TGCGCCAGCAGCTGGAGGGGTCCTGAGCAGTTCTTC,CASSWRGPEQFF
-,TRBV5-1,-,TRBJ2-3,TGCGCCAGCAGCTTGGCCGGACACCGAGGCGTGGATACGCAGTATTTT,CASSLAGHRGVDTQYF
-,TRBV7-9,-,TRBJ2-3,TGTGCCAGCAGCCCCCGCGCGAGCACAGATACGCAGTATTTT,CASSPRASTDTQYF